This T cell receptor (beta chain) is from a study of CD8+ T cells in alopecia areata. Study-level background: Twice a day, 5 to 10 mg of oral tofacitinib was administered to treated patients. General observations from the study: Compared with normal scalp, lesional scalp had higher clonality and more expanded CD8+ clones.

Treatment specified: oral pan-JAK inhibitor, 5-10 mg twice daily. As concerns this clone: Its target is unknown.

As the sequencing template, cDNA was produced by extracting RNA and reverse transcribing it. The protocol was immunoSEQ multiplex PCR, while the TCRdb copy is restricted to in-frame clones and leaves out a portion. This sample carries about 200,000 clones, 58% of them seen once, and the ten largest clones take 5.5%. The ends were cut back, 9 bases at V and 6 bases at J, with 20 bases in the middle. Germline assignment: CDR1 MDHEN and CDR2 SYDVKM. The CDR3 has 14 residues. The sample consisted of CD4+ T cells sorted from blood, taken at week 24, from a patient treated with tofacitinib. The chain couples TRBV28 to TRBJ1-2; no clear D. The clonotype originates from a human donor with alopecia areata. The CDR3 DNA reads TGTGCCAGTAAACCTCCGGGAGCCCTGAATGGCTACACCTTC. Protein product: CASKPPGALNGYTF.